This TCR beta chain is drawn from a study of T cell responses to AZD1222 COVID-19 vaccine. General study results and limits: White British donors predominated, females outnumbered males, and clonal diversity was possibly underestimated.

As to this clone: Its antigen is not known.

Analysis merged second doses at about 4 or about 12 weeks. Sequencing was performed with immunoSEQ multiplex PCR; in TCRdb, only in-frame clones are kept and a portion is missing. The sample holds over 150,000 clones, more than 75% seen once. V shed 1 base, J shed 5 bases, and the junction held 4 bases outside the gene matches. This CDR3 contains 15 residues. Looked up from germline, CDR1 is MNHEY and CDR2 is SVGEGT. This sample comprised peripheral blood, obtained 28 days after the second AZD1222 dose. The chain combines TRBV6-2 or TRBV6-3 with TRBJ1-5; TRBD1 aligns across 8 bases. This clonotype originated in an adult who received the AZD1222 COVID-19 vaccine. The CDR3 DNA follows: TGTGCCAGCAGTTACTTACAGGGGGGGTATCAGCCCCAGCATTTT. Its translation is CASSYLQGGYQPQHF.